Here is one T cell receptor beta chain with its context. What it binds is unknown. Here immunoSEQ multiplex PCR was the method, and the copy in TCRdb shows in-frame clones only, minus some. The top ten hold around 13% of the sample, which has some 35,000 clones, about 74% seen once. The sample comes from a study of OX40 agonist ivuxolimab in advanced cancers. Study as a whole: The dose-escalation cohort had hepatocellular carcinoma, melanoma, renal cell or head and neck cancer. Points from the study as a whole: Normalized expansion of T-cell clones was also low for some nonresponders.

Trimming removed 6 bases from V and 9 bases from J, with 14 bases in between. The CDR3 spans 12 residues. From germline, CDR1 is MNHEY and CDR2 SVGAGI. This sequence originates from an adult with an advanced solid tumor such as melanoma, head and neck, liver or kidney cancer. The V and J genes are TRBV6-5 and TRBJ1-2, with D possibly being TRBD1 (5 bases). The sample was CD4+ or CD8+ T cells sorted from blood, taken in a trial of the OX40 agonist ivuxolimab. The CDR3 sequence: CASSLRGDSYTF. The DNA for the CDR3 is TGTGCCAGCAGCTTAAGAGGGGATAGCTACACCTTC.